Below are 30 T cell receptor beta chains sequenced from a single sample in a study of blood T cell repertoires in COVID-19. Assay used: immunoSEQ multiplex PCR; TCRdb lists only in-frame clones, some missing. The table has more than 50,000 clones, more than 75% seen once. Sequenced input: peripheral blood. These receptor sequences come from a human donor in a cohort sampled during active COVID-19.

This clone was observed a single time. V is TRBV10-1 and J is TRBJ2-3; TRBD2 agrees at 11 bases. Germline V gene data show CDR1 as WNHNN and CDR2 as SYGVQD (reference sequence). CDR3 length equals 16 residues. The junction had 3 bases not matched to a gene; V was cut back by 2 bases and J by 2 bases. Here the CDR3 DNA reads TGCGCCAGCAGTGAGATAGCGGGGGGGCCCACAGATACGCAGTATTTT. It translates to CASSEIAGGPTDTQYF.

The chain carries TRBV2 and TRBJ2-2; maybe TRBD1 (6 bases). The CDR3 runs 14 residues. V lost 6 bases, J lost 1 base, and 9 bases lay in between. The germline gives CDR1 SNHLY, CDR2 FYNNEI. The CDR3 reads CASRRTENTGELFF. In nucleotides, the CDR3 is TGTGCCAGCAGGAGGACAGAGAACACCGGGGAGCTGTTTTTT.

The chain employs TRBV14 and TRBJ2-3; 7 bases fit TRBD2. After removal of 2 bases from V and 1 base from J, the junction contained 15 bases not matched to a gene. Germline-derived CDR1 and CDR2 are SGHDN and FVKESK. The CDR3 has 19 amino acids. The CDR3 DNA reads as TGTGCCAGCAGCCAAAAAATATTATGGGCGGGGGAAGGCACAGATACGCAGTATTTT. Residues: CASSQKILWAGEGTDTQYF.

The V and J genes are TRBV7-8 and TRBJ2-1; the match to TRBD2 covers 11 bases. Per germline, CDR1 SGHVS and CDR2 FQNEAQ. The CDR3 is 15 amino acids. Trimming removed 5 bases from V and 6 bases from J; junction bases left unmatched: 6. For the CDR3, the DNA is TGTGCCAGCAGCCTTAGCGGGGGGGCCTTCAATGAGCAGTTCTTC. It yields the protein CASSLSGGAFNEQFF.

This sequence joins TRBV19 and TRBJ1-4; 10 bases are a match to TRBD1. V was pared by 9 bases and J by 8 bases, with 9 bases of the junction left unmatched. The germline CDR1 and CDR2 sequences are LNHDA and SQIVND (reference sequence). The CDR3 extends over 14 amino acids. As DNA, the CDR3 is TGTGCCAGCCGGCCCAGGACAGGGGGGGAAAAACTGTTTTTT. Translation gives CASRPRTGGEKLFF.

The chain employs TRBV19 and TRBJ1-4; D gene unclear. The germline gives CDR1 LNHDA, CDR2 SQIVND (reference sequence). The ends were cut back, 5 bases at V and 7 bases at J, with 20 bases in the middle. CDR3 size: 16 residues. CDR3 sequence reads: CASSPSGWGGGEKLFF. The CDR3 region has the DNA TGTGCCAGTAGTCCATCTGGGTGGGGAGGAGGTGAAAAACTGTTTTTT.

This clone was detected only a few times. The genes are TRBV9 and TRBJ2-3; 8 bases match TRBD1. The V gene end was trimmed by 3 bases and the J gene end by 4 bases; junction bases not matched to a gene: 10. Germline loops: CDR1 SGDLS, CDR2 YYNGEE. The CDR3 length is 16 residues. The CDR3 region has the DNA TGTGCCAGCAGCGCAAAGACAGGGGTTGGCGCAGATACGCAGTATTTT. Translating it yields CASSAKTGVGADTQYF.

The V and J genes are TRBV12-3 or TRBV12-4 and TRBJ1-5, with TRBD1 as a possible D gene (6 bases). The CDR3 is 13 amino acids. Trimming removed 6 bases from V and 6 bases from J, with 12 bases in between. CDR3: CASRQGVVQPQHF. In DNA, the CDR3 is TGTGCCAGCAGACAGGGCGTAGTTCAGCCCCAGCATTTT.

J is TRBJ2-5 and V is TRBV5-4; no clear D. This CDR3 has 13 amino acids. Germline V gene data show CDR1 as SGHNT and CDR2 as YYREEE (reference sequence). V gave up 4 bases and J gave up 0 bases, with 7 bases separating them. This CDR3 reads CASSLVDQETQYF. CDR3 sequence (DNA): TGTGCCAGCAGCCTCGTAGACCAAGAGACCCAGTACTTC.

The chain couples TRBV7-6 to TRBJ2-5, with 9 bases matching TRBD1. The V segment lost 5 bases and the J segment 5 bases; nucleotides outside the gene matches: 6. The CDR3 extends over 14 amino acids. CDR1 and CDR2 (germline): SGHVS, FNYEAQ. The CDR3 region is CASSTPTGGETQYF. The CDR3 nucleotides are TGTGCCAGCAGCACCCCCACAGGGGGCGAGACCCAGTACTTC.

This clone was counted a few times. This sequence joins TRBV5-1 and TRBJ1-1, with 8 bases lining up with TRBD1. Per germline, CDR1 SGHRS and CDR2 YFSETQ. J lost 3 bases, V lost 4 bases, and 8 bases had no gene match. This CDR3 contains 15 residues. This chain's CDR3 is CASSISQGAHTEAFF. The CDR3 DNA follows: TGCGCCAGCAGCATCAGTCAGGGGGCGCACACTGAAGCTTTCTTT. The variable domain in full, with the rest retrieved from reference TRBV5-1 and TRBJ1-1, is KAGVTQTPRYLIKTRGQQVTLSCSPISGHRSVSWYQQTPGQGLQFLFEYFSETQRNKGNFPGRFSGRQFSNSRSEMNVSTLELGDSALYLCASSISQGAHTEAFFGQGTRLTVV.

This clone was picked up one time. The rearrangement uses TRBV4-1 and TRBJ2-3; 9 bases are a match to TRBD1. The CDR3 consists of 15 residues. The germline V gene has CDR1 MGHRA and CDR2 YSYEKL. The J segment lost 3 bases and the V segment lost 4 bases, leaving 5 bases of the junction unmatched. The CDR3 region is CASSLGTGLTDTQYF. DNA of the CDR3: TGCGCCAGCAGCCTCGGGACAGGGTTGACAGATACGCAGTATTTT.

V gene TRBV3-1 (or the pseudogene TRBV3-2) combines with J gene TRBJ2-1; 10 bases agree with TRBD2. Trimming at V came to 3 bases and at J to 6 bases, leaving 5 bases not matched to a gene. CDR3 size: 15 residues. CDR1 is LGHDT, CDR2 YNNKEL, per germline (reference sequence). CDR3 DNA: TGTGCCAGCAGCCATCTGCCTAGCGGGGGCAATGAGCAGTTCTTC. Translated, it gives CASSHLPSGGNEQFF.

The chain carries TRBV7-2 and TRBJ2-3; tentatively, D is TRBD2 (5 bases). There are 14 residues in the CDR3. Germline lookup yields CDR1 SGHTA and CDR2 FQGNSA. V shed 5 bases and J shed 4 bases, with 13 bases lying between them. The CDR3 DNA sequence: TGTGCCAGCAGCGTACGGACTGGGGCAGATACGCAGTATTTT. It translates to CASSVRTGADTQYF.

The gene calls are TRBV29-1 and TRBJ2-1; 9 bases line up with TRBD1. The CDR3 loop spans 11 amino acids. Germline V lookup: CDR1 SQVTM, CDR2 ANQGSEA. V shed 2 bases, J shed 16 bases, and the junction held 6 bases outside the gene matches. CDR3 sequence reads: CSVELGQGVFF. DNA for the CDR3: TGCAGCGTTGAATTGGGACAGGGAGTCTTCTTC.

This clone was observed a single time. The chain is built from TRBV5-4 and TRBJ2-5; 15 nucleotides line up with TRBD2. Trimming at V came to 4 bases and at J to 1 base, leaving 5 bases not matched to a gene. The CDR3 has 17 residues. Germline-derived CDR1 and CDR2 are SGHNT and YYREEE (reference sequence). The DNA for the CDR3 is TGTGCCAGCAGCGACGGGACTAGCGGGGGGACCCAAGAGACCCAGTACTTC. Its protein is CASSDGTSGGTQETQYF.

The CDR3 nucleotides read TGTGCCAGCATCTCAAGGACGGGAGGCAATCAGCCCCAGCATTTT. Amino acid sequence: CASISRTGGNQPQHF. The chain links TRBV2 to TRBJ1-5; D is unresolved. Germline V lookup: CDR1 SNHLY, CDR2 FYNNEI. This CDR3 has 15 amino acids. Between the trimmed V and J ends, which lost 7 bases and 2 bases, there was a span of 15 bases. Filled out from reference TRBV2 and TRBJ1-5, the complete variable domain reads EPEVTQTPSHQVTQMGQEVILRCVPISNHLYFYWYRQILGQKVEFLVSFYNNEISEKSEIFDDQFSVERPDGSNFTLKIRSTKLEDSAMYFCASISRTGGNQPQHFGDGTRLSIL.

This chain joins TRBV7-2 and TRBJ2-3; possible D gene TRBD2, 5 bases. The length of the CDR3 is 14 residues. V dropped 5 bases and J dropped 4 bases, with 13 bases sitting between them. Germline CDR1 and CDR2: SGHTA and FQGNSA. CDR3 amino acids: CASSEGWIADTQYF. The CDR3 DNA is TGTGCCAGCAGCGAGGGTTGGATCGCAGATACGCAGTATTTT.

The chain couples TRBV6-5 to TRBJ1-1; TRBD1 matches 8 bases. V shed 6 bases and J 4 bases; nucleotides not matched to a gene: 7. Germline lookup yields CDR1 MNHEY and CDR2 SVGAGI. This CDR3 region has 14 residues. The CDR3 coding sequence is TGTGCCAGCAGCTCGGACAGGGTGGGCACTGAAGCTTTCTTT. This sequence encodes CASSSDRVGTEAFF.

This clone was seen more than once but under ten times. The sample holds other DNA sequences that translate to the same CDR3. The chain has TRBV10-3 and TRBJ2-5; the D gene is possibly TRBD1 (5 bases). Germline CDR1 ENHRY, CDR2 SYGVKD. V was pared by 5 bases and J by 2 bases, with 6 bases between. The CDR3 length is 12 residues. The CDR3 here is CAISTGQETQYF. DNA for the CDR3: TGTGCCATCAGTACAGGTCAAGAGACCCAGTACTTC.

The chain uses TRBV19 and TRBJ1-1, with 8 bases aligning to TRBD1. Germline trimming cut 5 bases from V and 8 bases from J; bases unmatched to any gene: 4. The germline gives CDR1 LNHDA, CDR2 SQIVND (reference sequence). This CDR3 contains 12 residues. Here the CDR3 reads CASSPWTGEAFF. The CDR3 DNA follows: TGTGCCAGTAGTCCTTGGACAGGGGAAGCTTTCTTT.

The chain has TRBV5-6 and TRBJ2-5; 8 positions agree with TRBD1. Losses at the gene ends were 5 bases for V and 2 bases for J; bases not matched to a gene: 5. The CDR3 has 14 residues. Germline values: CDR1 SGHDT, CDR2 YYEEEE. The CDR3 nucleotides read TGTGCCAGCAGTTATACAGGGGGTCAAGAGACCCAGTACTTC. It is translated as CASSYTGGQETQYF.

The chain carries TRBV20-1 and TRBJ2-7; the D is unclear. Per germline, CDR1 DFQATT and CDR2 SNEGSKA (reference sequence). Trimming took 4 bases from V and 7 from J, leaving 11 bases between them. The CDR3 spans 11 residues. The CDR3: CSAKRTQEQYF. The CDR3, as DNA: TGCAGTGCTAAGCGAACCCAAGAGCAGTACTTC.

This clone has just one count. The genes are TRBV3-1 (or the pseudogene TRBV3-2) and TRBJ2-5, with D possibly matching TRBD1 (7 bases). The CDR3 has 16 residues. The germline CDR1 and CDR2 sequences are LGHDT and YNNKEL (reference sequence). V was shortened by 4 bases and J by 1 base, with 16 bases between the two germline ends. In DNA form, the CDR3 reads TGTGCCAGCAGCCGAAGGACAGGAGGGCGCCAAGAGACCCAGTACTTC. Translation gives CASSRRTGGRQETQYF.

This clone has only one observation. V gene TRBV27 combines with J gene TRBJ2-5, with 8 positions matching TRBD2. Germline V gives CDR1 MNHEY, CDR2 SMNVEV (reference sequence). V was clipped by 3 bases and J by 5 bases; unmatched bases: 8. The CDR3 is 15 amino acids. For the CDR3, the DNA is TGTGCCAGCAGTTTCGGGGGGTCGGGAGGGGAGACCCAGTACTTC. Its translation is CASSFGGSGGETQYF.

The genes are TRBV6-5 and TRBJ2-2; TRBD1 agrees at 8 bases. V shed 4 bases and J 5 bases; nucleotides not matched to a gene: 6. Germline CDR1 and CDR2: MNHEY and SVGAGI. This CDR3 is 15 amino acids long. CDR3 bases: TGTGCCAGCAGTTCTGGACAGGGTAGAACCGGGGAGCTGTTTTTT. This gives the protein CASSSGQGRTGELFF.

The chain carries TRBV5-1 and TRBJ2-5; 8 bases agree with TRBD2. V dropped 2 bases and J dropped 1; count of bases not matched to a gene: 1. The length of the CDR3 is 14 residues. Germline V gene sequence: CDR1 SGHRS, CDR2 YFSETQ. The CDR3 DNA reads as TGCGCCAGCAGCTTAACTAGCGGCCAAGAGACCCAGTACTTC. It encodes CASSLTSGQETQYF.

The rearrangement joins TRBV7-9 to TRBJ2-7; D perhaps matches TRBD1 (6 bases). The germline V gene has CDR1 SEHNR and CDR2 FQNEAQ (reference sequence). V gave up 2 bases and J gave up 4 bases, with 9 bases separating them. CDR3 length: 13 residues. CDR3 residues: CASSLLQGYEQYF. CDR3 DNA sequence: TGTGCCAGCAGCTTACTACAGGGATACGAGCAGTACTTC. Drawing the rest from reference TRBV7-9 and TRBJ2-7, the complete variable domain is DTGVSQNPRHKITKRGQNVTFRCDPISEHNRLYWYRQTLGQGPEFLTYFQNEAQLEKSRLLSDRFSAERPKGSFSTLEIQRTEQGDSAMYLCASSLLQGYEQYFGPGTRLTVT.

This clone was seen a single time. The genes are TRBV5-4 and TRBJ2-5; 7 bases are a match to TRBD1. The CDR3 loop spans 15 amino acids. Germline V gives CDR1 SGHNT, CDR2 YYREEE (reference sequence). The ends lost 0 bases at V and 4 bases at J; junction bases unmatched: 6. CDR3 sequence: CASSLGGNRGETQYF. The CDR3 DNA reads as TGTGCCAGCAGCTTGGGGGGTAACAGGGGAGAGACCCAGTACTTC.

The gene calls are TRBV19 and TRBJ2-6; maybe TRBD1 (6 bases). This CDR3 is built from 16 residues. Trimming removed 4 bases at V and 0 bases at J, with 10 bases between. The germline gives CDR1 LNHDA, CDR2 SQIVND (reference sequence). The CDR3: CASSNLQGSGANVLTF. CDR3 DNA: TGTGCCAGTAGTAACCTACAGGGCTCTGGGGCCAACGTCCTGACTTTC.